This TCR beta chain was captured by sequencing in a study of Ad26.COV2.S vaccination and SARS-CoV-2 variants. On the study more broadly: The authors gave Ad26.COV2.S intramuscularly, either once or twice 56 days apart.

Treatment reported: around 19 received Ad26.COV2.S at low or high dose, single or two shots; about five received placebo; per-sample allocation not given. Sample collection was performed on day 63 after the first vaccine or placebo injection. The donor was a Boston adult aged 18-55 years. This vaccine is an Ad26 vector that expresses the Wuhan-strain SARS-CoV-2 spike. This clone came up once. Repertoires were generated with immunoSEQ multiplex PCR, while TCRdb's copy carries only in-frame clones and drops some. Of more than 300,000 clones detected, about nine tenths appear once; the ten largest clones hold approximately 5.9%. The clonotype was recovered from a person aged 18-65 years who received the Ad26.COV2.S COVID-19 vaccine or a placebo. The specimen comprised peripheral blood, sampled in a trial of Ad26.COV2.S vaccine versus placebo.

DNA for the CDR3: TGTGCCAGCAGCTCTACCAGACAGAGTAATGGCTACACCTTC. It encodes CASSSTRQSNGYTF. The rearrangement uses TRBV7-2 and TRBJ1-2, with D possibly matching TRBD1 (5 bases). CDR1 is SGHTA, CDR2 FQGNSA, per germline. With 4 bases removed from V and 6 bases from J, the gap between germline ends came to 15 bases. CDR3 length: 14 amino acids.